Sequencing of this T cell receptor (beta chain) was carried out in a study of blood T cell repertoires in COVID-19. V was clipped by 2 bases and J by 1 base; unmatched bases: 2. The CDR3 is 15 residues long. In germline, CDR1 is MNHEY, CDR2 SVGAGI. Clones were read by immunoSEQ multiplex PCR, and TCRdb kept only the in-frame ones, dropping some. The sample comprises around 250,000 clones, 85% to 90% of which are singletons, and 4.1% rests with the top ten. The chain recombines TRBV6-5 with TRBJ1-1, with 9 nucleotides matching TRBD1. The sequencing sample was made of PBMCs or T cells enriched from blood (not recorded which). The source of this sequence is a woman aged 25 to 39 with acute COVID-19. CDR3 protein: CASSYAGQGNTEAFF. The CDR3 DNA reads TGTGCCAGCAGTTACGCGGGACAGGGGAACACTGAAGCTTTCTTT.